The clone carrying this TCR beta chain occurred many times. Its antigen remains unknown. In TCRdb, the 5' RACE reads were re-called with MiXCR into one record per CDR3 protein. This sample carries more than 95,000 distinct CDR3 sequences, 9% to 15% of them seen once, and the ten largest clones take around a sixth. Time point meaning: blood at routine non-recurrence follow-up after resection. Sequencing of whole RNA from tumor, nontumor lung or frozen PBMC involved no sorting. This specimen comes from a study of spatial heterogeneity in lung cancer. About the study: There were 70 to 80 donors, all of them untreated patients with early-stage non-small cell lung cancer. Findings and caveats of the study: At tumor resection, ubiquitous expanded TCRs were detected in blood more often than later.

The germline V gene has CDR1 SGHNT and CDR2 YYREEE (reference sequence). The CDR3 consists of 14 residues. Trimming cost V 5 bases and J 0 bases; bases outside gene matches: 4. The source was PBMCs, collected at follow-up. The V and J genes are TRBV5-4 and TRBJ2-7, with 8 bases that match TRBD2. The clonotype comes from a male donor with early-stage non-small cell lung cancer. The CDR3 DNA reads TGTGCCAGCAGACCCACTAGCGGCTCCTACGAGCAGTACTTC. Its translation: CASRPTSGSYEQYF.